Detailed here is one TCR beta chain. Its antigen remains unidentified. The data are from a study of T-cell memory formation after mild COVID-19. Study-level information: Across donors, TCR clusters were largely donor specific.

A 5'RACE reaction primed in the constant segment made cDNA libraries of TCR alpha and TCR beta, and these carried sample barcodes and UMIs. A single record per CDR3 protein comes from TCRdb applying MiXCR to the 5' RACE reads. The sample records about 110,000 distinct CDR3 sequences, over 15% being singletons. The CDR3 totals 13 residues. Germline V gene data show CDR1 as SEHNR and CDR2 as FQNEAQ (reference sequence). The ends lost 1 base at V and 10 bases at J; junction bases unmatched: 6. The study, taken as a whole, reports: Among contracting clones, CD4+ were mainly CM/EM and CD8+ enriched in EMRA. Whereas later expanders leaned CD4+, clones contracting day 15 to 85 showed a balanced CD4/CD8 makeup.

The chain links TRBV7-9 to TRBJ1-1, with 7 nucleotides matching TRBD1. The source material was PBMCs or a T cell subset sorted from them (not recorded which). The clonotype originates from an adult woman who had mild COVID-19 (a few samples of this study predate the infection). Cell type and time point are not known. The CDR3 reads CASSLVTGEGAFF. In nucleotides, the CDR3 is TGTGCCAGCAGCTTAGTCACAGGGGAAGGAGCTTTCTTT.